These T cell receptor beta chains were read from a single sample in a study of blood T cell repertoires in COVID-19. Profiling relied on immunoSEQ multiplex PCR, and the TCRdb table lists in-frame clones only, not all of them. In the table there are over 200,000 clones, 86% of which are singletons. The specimen sequenced was peripheral blood. The receptors derive from a man in his fifties with COVID-19, enrolled during active disease. The CDR3 runs from the conserved cysteine through the conserved F or W. A D gene is named only where the DNA matches it firmly. Rows may omit the clone size; those that give it use once, few, many or a size class.

.	TRBV3-1/TRBV3-2	.	TRBJ2-5	CASSHRTIQETQYF	TGTGCCAGCAGCCACCGGACTATTCAAGAGACCCAGTACTTC
TRBD2	TRBV6-5	few	TRBJ2-7	CASSYRAGDYEQYF	TGTGCCAGCAGTTACCGGGCGGGAGATTACGAGCAGTACTTC
.	TRBV19	few	TRBJ1-5	CASSIRQGGYSNQPQHF	TGTGCCAGTAGTATTCGGCAGGGTGGCTATAGCAATCAGCCCCAGCATTTT
.	TRBV19	.	TRBJ1-2	CASSTGNRDYGYTF	TGTGCCAGTAGCACAGGGAATAGAGACTATGGCTACACCTTC
TRBD2	TRBV18	.	TRBJ2-1	CASSPIAGSYNEQFF	TGTGCCAGCTCACCCATAGCGGGGAGCTACAATGAGCAGTTCTTC
TRBD1	TRBV29-1	once	TRBJ2-7	CSVEAGTAYEQYF	TGCAGCGTTGAAGCCGGGACAGCTTACGAGCAGTACTTC
TRBD2	TRBV28	once	TRBJ2-7	CASRIAGGPYEQYF	TGTGCCAGCAGAATAGCGGGAGGACCCTACGAGCAGTACTTC
.	TRBV29-1	.	TRBJ2-2	CSAGHGSTGELFF	TGCAGCGCTGGACACGGGTCCACCGGGGAGCTGTTTTTT
.	TRBV2	.	TRBJ2-3	CASTRRGGSSTDTQYF	TGTGCCAGCACTCGGCGCGGGGGCTCGAGCACAGATACGCAGTATTTT
.	TRBV9	.	TRBJ1-2	CASSARASGEGYTF	TGTGCCAGCAGCGCAAGGGCCTCCGGGGAGGGCTACACCTTC
.	TRBV18	.	TRBJ2-1	CASSPTSYNEQFF	TGTGCCAGCTCCCCAACTAGCTACAATGAGCAGTTCTTC
TRBD1	TRBV28	.	TRBJ2-7	CASRGTASSEQYF	TGTGCCAGCAGGGGGACAGCTTCTAGCGAGCAGTACTTC
TRBD1	TRBV18	.	TRBJ2-7	CASSLKQGAFEQYF	TGTGCCAGCTCGCTGAAACAGGGGGCTTTTGAGCAGTACTTC
TRBD2	TRBV27	.	TRBJ2-2	CASSLSLAGGTNTGELFF	TGTGCCAGCAGTTTATCGTTAGCGGGGGGTACGAACACCGGGGAGCTGTTTTTT
.	TRBV10-1	.	TRBJ2-7	CASSEGAGPYEQYF	TGCGCCAGCAGTGAAGGCGCGGGTCCCTACGAGCAGTACTTC
.	TRBV28	.	TRBJ2-3	CASSPGPSTTDTQYF	TGTGCCAGCAGCCCAGGGCCCAGCACCACAGATACGCAGTATTTT